This T cell receptor beta chain was identified in a study of cytomegalovirus exposure and HLA in healthy donors. The study, taken as a whole, reports: In an earlier analysis, productive rearrangement rates for most beta V segments clustered near 87% or 30%. Follow-up analysis later connected one missense variant in DCLRE1C with trimming of TCR beta V- and J-genes.

Healthy bone marrow donors supplied every sample. J lost 1 base, V lost 3 bases, and 7 bases had no gene match. Germline V lookup: CDR1 SGHTA, CDR2 FQGNSA. The CDR3 is made up of 17 amino acids. As to this clone: Antigen: not known.

The primer mix had 60 Vbeta and 13 Jbeta primers. Per the study methods: An analysis performed later counted about 80 million unique TCR beta chains (around 11 million of them shared). Produced via immunoSEQ multiplex PCR; TCRdb's table is partial and in-frame only. The V and J calls and clone size are taken from that table; D and trimming were inferred from the DNA. Of over 150,000 clones detected, about 88% appear once; the ten largest clones hold around 2.6%. The source is a man between 25 and 39 years old in good health and CMV-seropositive. This chain joins TRBV7-2 and TRBJ2-2, with TRBD2 identical over 8 bases. Material for sequencing was PBMCs. The CDR3 reads CASSFPLGTRNTGELFF. CDR3 coding DNA: TGTGCCAGCAGCTTCCCCCTCGGGACTAGGAACACCGGGGAGCTGTTTTTT.